The clone carrying this T cell receptor beta chain appeared many times. TCRdb fed the RT-PCR reads into MiXCR, producing one record per CDR3 protein. The repertoire consists of over 65,000 distinct CDR3 sequences, with about 25% occurring once and the leading ten covering roughly 29%. The V end was cut by 3 bases, the J end by 5 bases, with 6 bases between. The germline V gene encodes CDR1 SEHNR and CDR2 FQNEAQ (reference sequence). The CDR3 runs 12 residues. This entry comes from a study of patients and donors after allogeneic stem cell transplantation. Sample: blood, either unsorted or a sorted T cell fraction (not recorded which). The V gene is TRBV7-9, the J gene TRBJ2-3, with no clear D. The TCR originated in a human donor who was either an allogeneic HSCT recipient or a stem cell or donor lymphocyte infusion donor (not recorded which). It is not recorded whose cells these are; they may come from a transplant donor. CDR3 residues: CASSFPVDTQYF. CDR3 DNA: TGTGCCAGCAGCTTCCCTGTAGATACGCAGTATTTT.